This passage covers 12 T cell receptor beta chains from one sample sequenced in a study of blood T cell repertoires in COVID-19. Data came from immunoSEQ multiplex PCR; TCRdb stores just in-frame clones and leaves some out. The data contain 100,000 to 150,000 clones, more than 70% of them singletons. The sample comprised peripheral blood. The source of these receptors is a human donor in a cohort sampled during active COVID-19.

This clone was recorded once. The chain uses TRBV6-6 and TRBJ2-7; possibly TRBD1 for D (5 bases). Trimming removed 4 bases at V and 4 bases at J, with 11 bases between. This CDR3 has 13 amino acids. CDR1 and CDR2 (germline): MNHNY, SVGAGI (reference sequence). Here the CDR3 DNA reads TGTGCCAGCAGTTTCCCACAGGCGTACGAGCAGTACTTC. This gives the protein CASSFPQAYEQYF.

The chain recombines TRBV6-5 with TRBJ1-6; 9 bases are shared with TRBD1. V was pared by 8 bases and J by 6 bases, with 8 bases of the junction left unmatched. Germline CDR1 MNHEY, CDR2 SVGAGI. This CDR3 region has 15 residues. This chain's CDR3 is CASRIGTGPNSPLHF. The CDR3 nucleotides read TGTGCCAGCCGTATCGGGACAGGGCCTAATTCACCCCTCCACTTT.

This chain links TRBV6-6 with TRBJ2-7; D may be TRBD2 (6 bases). Germline CDR1 reads MNHNY; CDR2 reads SVGAGI (reference sequence). The V gene lost 2 bases and the J gene lost 5 bases, with 13 bases spanning the gap. The CDR3 spans 14 residues. The CDR3 DNA is TGTGCCAGCAGTTACGGGCGGGAAGGTAACGAGCAGTACTTC. This sequence encodes CASSYGREGNEQYF.

The chain recombines TRBV10-1 with TRBJ2-7; 9 bases agree with TRBD2. CDR3 length: 17 residues. With 3 bases clipped from V and 2 bases from J, the junction kept 11 bases outside the gene matches. Germline loops: CDR1 WNHNN, CDR2 SYGVQD (reference sequence). The CDR3 nucleotides read TGCGCCAGCAGTGACCATACCGCTAGCGGGGCGACCTACGAGCAGTACTTC. Amino acids: CASSDHTASGATYEQYF.

This sequence joins TRBV28 and TRBJ2-7, with 11 bases lining up with TRBD2. The CDR3 has 15 amino acids. Germline V gene lookup returns CDR1 MDHEN and CDR2 SYDVKM. V lost 5 bases and J lost 4; bases outside the gene matches: 7. The CDR3 sequence is CASSVLSGRGYEQYF. CDR3 coding DNA: TGTGCCAGCAGTGTCCTTAGCGGGAGGGGGTACGAGCAGTACTTC.

The genes are TRBV29-1 and TRBJ2-1, with TRBD2 as a possible D gene (6 bases). Trimming removed 1 base at V and 8 bases at J, with 15 bases between. The CDR3 totals 14 residues. From germline, CDR1 is SQVTM and CDR2 ANQGSEA. The CDR3 nucleotides are TGCAGCGTTGAAGCGCGGAGGGGATGGTATGAGCAGTTCTTC. Amino acid sequence: CSVEARRGWYEQFF.

The chain is built from TRBV11-3 and TRBJ2-1, with a possible D match to TRBD1 (6 bases). The CDR3 contains 14 residues. Germline V lookup: CDR1 SGHNT, CDR2 YENEEA. Trimming removed 6 bases from V and 5 bases from J, with 14 bases in between. CDR3 sequence (DNA): TGTGCCAGCAGTCGTCGACAGGCCAACAATGAGCAGTTCTTC. As protein: CASSRRQANNEQFF.

V is TRBV5-6 and J is TRBJ1-1, with a possible D match to TRBD1 (6 bases). Per germline, CDR1 SGHDT and CDR2 YYEEEE. This CDR3 has 14 residues. The V gene lost 2 bases and the J gene lost 2 bases, with 10 bases spanning the gap. CDR3 in DNA: TGTGCCAGCAGCTTAACAGGGATCAACACTGAAGCTTTCTTT. Its translation is CASSLTGINTEAFF.

V is TRBV3-1 (or the pseudogene TRBV3-2) and J is TRBJ1-5; the match to TRBD1 covers 8 bases. Unmatched junction bases numbered 6, after V lost 4 bases and J lost 7 bases. Germline V CDR1 and CDR2: LGHDT, YNNKEL (reference sequence). The CDR3 loop spans 14 amino acids. CDR3 protein: CASSRRGRGQPQHF. CDR3 DNA: TGTGCCAGCAGCCGCAGGGGGCGTGGGCAGCCCCAGCATTTT.

CDR3 sequence: CASSPRGDIYNEQFF. As DNA, the CDR3 is TGTGCCAGCAGCCCCCGCGGCGATATATACAATGAGCAGTTCTTC. The chain is built from TRBV7-3 and TRBJ2-1; D not certain. Germline lookup yields CDR1 SGHTA and CDR2 FQGTGA. V was shortened by 5 bases and J by 4 bases, with 15 bases between the two germline ends. The CDR3 is made up of 15 amino acids.

This clone was found a few times. The rearrangement joins TRBV30 to TRBJ1-2; 10 bases map to TRBD1. CDR3 length: 14 amino acids. Losses at the gene ends were 8 bases for V and 4 bases for J; bases not matched to a gene: 10. Germline CDR1 is GTSNPN and CDR2 is SVGIG (reference sequence). The CDR3 nucleotides are TGTGCCGGAACCGAGACAGGGGGCGTCTATGGCTACACCTTC. It codes for CAGTETGGVYGYTF.

This clone appeared once. CDR3 in amino acids: CASSQADRQRTTNEKLFF. The CDR3 DNA reads TGTGCCAGCAGCCAAGCTGACAGGCAGAGGACAACTAATGAAAAACTGTTTTTT. This chain links TRBV4-2 with TRBJ1-4, with a possible D match to TRBD1 (6 bases). The CDR3 is made up of 18 amino acids. Trimming cost V 1 base and J 0 bases, with 15 bases left between them. Looked up from germline, CDR1 is LGHNA and CDR2 is YNFKEQ.